This TCR beta chain was recovered during a study of siplizumab effects on memory and regulatory T cells. There are 13 residues in the CDR3. The V end lost 4 bases, the J end lost 2 bases, and 9 bases lay between the germline ends. CDR1 is SGDLS and CDR2 is YYNGEE in the germline V gene. This clone was found once. The protocol was immunoSEQ multiplex PCR, while the TCRdb copy is restricted to in-frame clones and leaves out a portion. The sample lists some 100,000 clones, approximately 90% seen once, with under 0.75% in the top ten. V is TRBV9 and J is TRBJ1-2, with D hard to call. The specimen was Tregs sorted from blood. This clonotype originated in a human donor in good health. CDR3 coding DNA: TGTGCCAGCAGCCGAGGACCGAACTATGGCTACACCTTC. Translated: CASSRGPNYGYTF.